This T cell receptor (beta chain) was retrieved from a study of cytomegalovirus exposure and HLA in healthy donors. The CDR3 covers 15 residues. The germline CDR1 and CDR2 sequences are LNHDA and SQIVND (reference sequence). Trimming removed 5 bases at V and 4 bases at J, with 12 bases between. The data were produced by immunoSEQ multiplex PCR, yet TCRdb's version contains in-frame clones alone and is incomplete. The sample shows about 200,000 clones, around four fifths of them seen only once. Whole-study findings and limits: Associated with cytomegalovirus, according to the listing, were around 170 TCR beta chains.

Only one count was recorded for this clone. Its antigen remains unknown. Sequenced material: PBMCs. V and J are TRBV19 and TRBJ1-6; perhaps TRBD1 as D (5 bases). The clonotype comes from a woman aged 18-29 years in good health and CMV-seronegative. CDR3 DNA: TGTGCCAGTAGTCCGCGACAGAAATATAATTCACCCCTCCACTTT. Amino acid sequence: CASSPRQKYNSPLHF.